These T cell receptor beta chains were read from a single sample in a study of CD8 T cells in ankylosing spondylitis. Each CDR3 protein is one row after TCRdb ran MiXCR on the 5' RACE reads. The profile shows some 150,000 distinct CDR3 sequences, about 10% of them singletons. The source material was blood, either unsorted or a sorted T cell fraction (not recorded which). All receptors come from a female donor with ankylosing spondylitis or in good health (not recorded which). CDR3s include the opening cysteine and the closing phenylalanine or tryptophan. The D gene is left open where the match is weak. Clone size is given for some rows only: seen once, a few or many times, or a class if the clone is expanded.

many | TRBJ1-3 | - | TRBV7-8 | 15 | CASSPDGSSGNTIYF | TGTGCCAGCAGCCCCGACGGAAGCTCTGGAAACACCATATATTTT
- | TRBJ2-2 | - | TRBV24-1 | 12 | CATLGGGGELFF | TGTGCCACCCTGGGTGGTGGCGGGGAGCTGTTTTTT
many | TRBJ1-1 | - | TRBV5-1 | 12 | CASSLDGPEAFF | TGCGCCAGCAGCTTGGACGGACCTGAAGCTTTCTTT
many | TRBJ2-1 | - | TRBV20-1 | 15 | CSARDPGGNYNEQFF | TGCAGTGCTAGAGATCCCGGCGGAAACTACAATGAGCAGTTCTTC
many | TRBJ1-2 | - | TRBV19 | 14 | CASSITPRSYGYTF | TGTGCCAGTAGTATAACCCCCAGGAGCTATGGCTACACCTTC
few | TRBJ2-5 | - | TRBV7-9 | 12 | CASSLYEETQYF | TGTGCCAGCAGCCTGTACGAGGAGACCCAGTACTTC
many | TRBJ1-5 | - | TRBV3-1 | 15 | CASSQGTTSNQPQHF | TGTGCCAGCAGCCAAGGGACGACTAGCAATCAGCCCCAGCATTTT
many | TRBJ1-1 | - | TRBV10-2 | 14 | CASSDWEMNTEAFF | TGCGCCAGCAGTGATTGGGAAATGAACACTGAAGCTTTCTTT
many | TRBJ2-7 | - | TRBV20-1 | 14 | CSAALPLERDEQYF | TGCAGTGCTGCCCTCCCACTAGAGAGGGACGAGCAGTACTTC
many | TRBJ2-1 | - | TRBV3-1 | 13 | CASSLAEGSLQFF | TGTGCCAGCAGCCTAGCCGAGGGGTCCTTGCAGTTCTTC
many | TRBJ1-2 | - | TRBV5-6 | 14 | CASSRETFNYGYTF | TGTGCCAGCAGCCGGGAGACCTTCAACTATGGCTACACCTTC
many | TRBJ2-2 | TRBD1 | TRBV28 | 15 | CASSLGTGRAGELFF | TGTGCCAGCAGTTTGGGGACAGGGAGGGCCGGGGAGCTGTTTTTT
many | TRBJ1-1 | - | TRBV5-1 | 15 | CASSFLVGANTEAFF | TGCGCCAGCAGCTTCCTAGTCGGGGCGAACACTGAAGCTTTCTTT
- | TRBJ1-2 | TRBD1 | TRBV6-1 | 15 | CASRQQGAQNYGYTF | TGTGCCAGCAGACAACAGGGGGCGCAGAACTATGGCTACACCTTC
many | TRBJ1-3 | - | TRBV20-1 | 12 | CSAKGSGNTIYF | TGCAGTGCTAAAGGGTCGGGGAACACCATATATTTT
many | TRBJ2-7 | - | TRBV9 | 15 | CASSVEQEPVYEQYF | TGTGCCAGCAGCGTAGAACAGGAGCCGGTCTACGAGCAGTACTTC
many | TRBJ2-2 | - | TRBV6-1 | 16 | CASSVRLALNTGELFF | TGTGCCAGCAGTGTACGACTGGCTTTAAACACCGGGGAGCTGTTTTTT
many | TRBJ2-7 | - | TRBV5-1 | 14 | CASSLQQGPYEQYF | TGCGCCAGCAGCTTGCAGCAGGGACCCTACGAGCAGTACTTC
many | TRBJ2-7 | TRBD2 | TRBV5-1 | 16 | CASSASGLAAPYEQYF | TGCGCCAGCAGCGCGTCGGGACTAGCGGCCCCCTACGAGCAGTACTTC
- | TRBJ2-7 | - | TRBV7-2 | 16 | CASSAPKLTLTYEQYF | TGTGCCAGCAGCGCCCCGAAACTGACTCTTACCTACGAGCAGTACTTC
many | TRBJ1-2 | - | TRBV28 | 15 | CASSLLTGDNLGYTF | TGTGCCAGCAGTTTGCTGACAGGCGACAATTTGGGCTACACCTTC
- | TRBJ2-1 | - | TRBV7-9 | 11 | CASSPGSDQFF | TGTGCCAGCAGCCCCGGCAGTGATCAGTTCTTC
many | TRBJ2-1 | - | TRBV27 | 14 | CASSLPGAYNEQFF | TGTGCCAGCAGTCTCCCGGGAGCCTACAATGAGCAGTTCTTC
- | TRBJ2-4 | - | TRBV12-3/TRBV12-4 | 13 | CASTLGPPNIQYF | TGTGCCAGCACCCTGGGACCGCCCAACATTCAGTACTTC
- | TRBJ1-3 | - | TRBV6-1 | 15 | CASSGTTGIGNTIYF | TGTGCCAGCAGTGGAACCACAGGAATTGGAAACACCATATATTTT
- | TRBJ2-1 | - | TRBV7-6 | 15 | CASSKLAMSNNEQFF | TGTGCCAGCAGCAAACTGGCTATGTCAAACAATGAGCAGTTCTTC
few | TRBJ2-1 | TRBD1 | TRBV27 | 15 | CASSLGTGGREEQFF | TGTGCCAGCAGTTTAGGGACAGGGGGCAGGGAGGAGCAGTTCTTC
few | TRBJ2-4 | - | TRBV11-2 | 12 | CASSSHGAFQYF | TGTGCCAGCAGCTCCCACGGGGCCTTTCAGTACTTC
many | TRBJ1-1 | - | TRBV7-3 | 13 | CASSTYPWAEAFF | TGTGCCAGCAGCACCTACCCGTGGGCTGAAGCTTTCTTT
- | TRBJ2-1 | - | TRBV14 | 14 | CASSRTWTPAEQFF | TGTGCCAGCAGCCGAACTTGGACCCCCGCGGAGCAGTTCTTC
many | TRBJ2-2 | - | TRBV10-3 | 13 | CAIGASNTGELFF | TGTGCCATTGGTGCTTCGAACACCGGGGAGCTGTTTTTT
- | TRBJ1-2 | TRBD1 | TRBV28 | 13 | CASRRQGVYGYTF | TGTGCCAGCAGACGACAGGGTGTCTATGGCTACACCTTC
few | TRBJ2-1 | TRBD2 | TRBV7-2 | 15 | CASSFSGAPENEQFF | TGTGCCAGCAGCTTTAGCGGGGCTCCAGAGAATGAGCAGTTCTTC
many | TRBJ2-1 | TRBD2 | TRBV18 | 15 | CASSPLTSGYNEQFF | TGTGCCAGCTCACCATTGACTAGCGGCTACAATGAGCAGTTCTTC
many | TRBJ2-1 | - | TRBV19 | 16 | CASSPKLTGYYNEQFF | TGTGCCAGTAGTCCCAAACTGACCGGGTACTACAATGAGCAGTTCTTC
many | TRBJ2-2 | - | TRBV12-3/TRBV12-4 | 12 | CASSFTGGELFF | TGTGCCAGCAGTTTTACCGGGGGGGAGCTGTTTTTT
many | TRBJ2-3 | - | TRBV5-1 | 15 | CASSFGTKSTDTQYF | TGCGCCAGCAGCTTCGGGACAAAAAGCACAGATACGCAGTATTTT
many | TRBJ2-7 | - | TRBV7-8 | 11 | CASSLRSEQYF | TGTGCCAGCAGCCTACGATCCGAGCAGTACTTC
many | TRBJ1-5 | - | TRBV7-2 | 15 | CASSYRVSSNQPQHF | TGTGCCAGCAGCTACAGGGTTTCTAGCAATCAGCCCCAGCATTTT
many | TRBJ2-7 | TRBD2 | TRBV20-1 | 13 | CSASRLAGYEQYF | TGCAGTGCAAGCCGACTAGCGGGCTACGAGCAGTACTTC
- | TRBJ2-7 | TRBD2 | TRBV7-9 | 14 | CASSPGLVGYEQYF | TGTGCCAGCAGTCCCGGACTAGTCGGGTACGAGCAGTACTTC
many | TRBJ1-1 | TRBD1 | TRBV20-1 | 13 | CSARAPGGTEAFF | TGCAGTGCTAGGGCCCCAGGGGGCACTGAAGCTTTCTTT
many | TRBJ2-1 | - | TRBV15 | 14 | CATSMTAAHNEQFF | TGTGCCACCAGCATGACGGCCGCCCACAATGAGCAGTTCTTC
many | TRBJ1-1 | - | TRBV5-1 | 20 | CASSLGLTGRAIQMNTEAFF | TGCGCCAGCAGCTTGGGATTGACGGGGAGGGCGATTCAAATGAACACTGAAGCTTTCTTT
many | TRBJ2-1 | TRBD2 | TRBV5-4 | 15 | CASSLGLADYNEQFF | TGTGCCAGCAGCTTGGGACTAGCGGATTACAATGAGCAGTTCTTC
many | TRBJ1-5 | - | TRBV20-1 | 15 | CSARVGSVGNQPQHF | TGCAGTGCTAGGGTAGGGAGCGTTGGCAATCAGCCCCAGCATTTT
many | TRBJ2-7 | - | TRBV11-2 | 16 | CASSPGGGGRRYEQYF | TGTGCCAGCAGCCCAGGGGGGGGCGGGAGAAGGTACGAGCAGTACTTC
- | TRBJ2-3 | TRBD2 | TRBV4-2 | 16 | CASSPARTSLTDTQYF | TGTGCCAGCAGCCCGGCCCGGACTAGCCTCACAGATACGCAGTATTTT
- | TRBJ2-2 | - | TRBV4-2 | 15 | CASSQWNNGGGELFF | TGTGCCAGCAGCCAATGGAACAACGGCGGCGGGGAGCTGTTTTTT
many | TRBJ2-6 | - | TRBV9 | 15 | CASRDTPSGANVLTF | TGTGCCAGCAGGGACACTCCCTCTGGGGCCAACGTCCTGACTTTC
many | TRBJ2-3 | TRBD2 | TRBV3-1 | 13 | CASSLAGEDTQYF | TGTGCCAGCAGCCTAGCGGGGGAAGATACGCAGTATTTT
many | TRBJ2-4 | - | TRBV20-1 | 14 | CSAPGPLTKNIQYF | TGCAGTGCTCCAGGACCATTGACCAAAAACATTCAGTACTTC
few | TRBJ2-2 | - | TRBV11-2 | 16 | CASSLWAGPNTGELFF | TGTGCCAGCAGCTTATGGGCAGGACCGAACACCGGGGAGCTGTTTTTT
many | TRBJ2-7 | - | TRBV27 | 14 | CASSLGLPRGEQYF | TGTGCCAGCAGTTTAGGGCTACCAAGGGGCGAGCAGTACTTC
many | TRBJ1-4 | - | TRBV29-1 | 14 | CSVVHGGGNEKLFF | TGCAGCGTTGTGCACGGTGGTGGTAATGAAAAACTGTTTTTT